The TCR beta chain described here comes from a study of OX40 agonist ivuxolimab in advanced cancers. About the study: The patients' treatment was ivuxolimab, an agonistic anti-OX40 (CD134) antibody. Intravenous ivuxolimab at 0.01 to 10 mg/kg was given to patients every 2 weeks.

Study outcomes and limitations: Clonal expansion by week 6 occurred in CD4+ and CD8+ blood T cells (at 0.1 to 3.0 mg/kg).

Autoimmune disease history or systemic immunosuppression barred patients. Per the germline V gene, CDR1 is MDHEN and CDR2 is SYDVKM. There are 17 residues in the CDR3. V shed 0 bases and J 5 bases; nucleotides not matched to a gene: 11. In the case of this clone: Its cognate antigen is unknown.

The table came from immunoSEQ multiplex PCR; TCRdb's copy has only in-frame clones and leaves some out. The sample lists some 70,000 clones, approximately 87% occurring once. Sequences were derived from CD4+ or CD8+ T cells sorted from blood, sampled in a trial of the OX40 agonist ivuxolimab. V and J are TRBV28 and TRBJ2-7, with TRBD2 matching over 9 bases. This clonotype was obtained from an adult with an advanced solid tumor such as melanoma, head and neck, liver or kidney cancer. The CDR3 loop reads CASSLWGGSGRWNEQYF. CDR3 nucleotide sequence: TGTGCCAGCAGTTTATGGGGGGGTAGCGGGAGATGGAACGAGCAGTACTTC.